The T cell receptor (beta chain) described here comes from a study of T cells in Graves' hyperthyroidism and ophthalmopathy. Study context: It was at initial diagnosis, before any treatment, that peripheral blood was collected.

This clonotype has just a few counts. Lactation, pregnancy, other autoimmune disease or uncontrolled infection led to exclusion of patients. TCR beta CDR3 regions were amplified from RNA. RT-PCR in the first round (using the HTBI primer set) targeted the TCR CDR3. Using its own MiXCR run on the multiplex PCR reads, TCRdb lists one record per CDR3 protein. The profile shows under 300,000 distinct CDR3 sequences, around 15% of them singletons. CDR1 is MNHNS, CDR2 SASEGT, per germline. CDR3 size: 13 residues. V was shortened by 5 bases and J by 7 bases, with 11 bases between the two germline ends. The V and J genes are TRBV6-1 and TRBJ2-2; D possibly corresponds to TRBD2 (5 bases). The sample consisted of blood. This TCR was sampled from a woman between 50 and 59 years old with Graves' hyperthyroidism that later progressed to Graves' ophthalmopathy. CDR3 region: CASSPLRDGELFF. As DNA, the CDR3 is TGTGCCAGCAGTCCACTACGGGACGGGGAGCTGTTTTTT.